The 11 T cell receptor beta chains below all came from one sample that was sequenced in a study of blood T cell repertoires in COVID-19. Sequencing was performed with immunoSEQ multiplex PCR; in TCRdb, only in-frame clones are kept and a portion is missing. Of 190,000 or so clones detected, just under 90% appear once; the ten largest clones hold approximately 0.93%. The sample comprised peripheral blood. All receptors derive from a woman under 30 who had recovered from COVID-19.

The chain recombines TRBV5-1 with TRBJ2-7; D is possibly TRBD2 (6 bases). V was trimmed by 0 bases and J by 3 bases, leaving 13 bases between them. From germline, CDR1 is SGHRS and CDR2 YFSETQ. CDR3 size: 15 residues. Written as DNA, the CDR3 is TGCGCCAGCAGCTTGGTTTCCGGGGGTAACTACGAGCAGTACTTC. Its translation is CASSLVSGGNYEQYF.

The chain uses TRBV7-3 and TRBJ2-3; 8 bases fit TRBD1. CDR1 and CDR2 from the germline V gene are SGHTA and FQGTGA. This CDR3 contains 16 residues. Trimming at V came to 5 bases and at J to 5 bases, leaving 12 bases not matched to a gene. The CDR3 region has the DNA TGTGCCAGCAGCGCGTATTGGACAGGGTCGGGAGATACGCAGTATTTT. Translating gives CASSAYWTGSGDTQYF. Combining the CDR3 with reference TRBV7-3 and TRBJ2-3 gives the whole variable domain GAGVSQTPSNKVTEKGKYVELRCDPISGHTALYWYRQSLGQGPEFLIYFQGTGAADDSGLPNDRFFAVRPEGSVSTLKIQRTERGDSAVYLCASSAYWTGSGDTQYFGPGTRLTVL.

The chain joins TRBV11-3 to TRBJ2-3, with 8 bases aligning to TRBD2. CDR3 length equals 14 residues. V gave up 4 bases and J gave up 1 base; unmatched junction bases: 1. Germline V gives CDR1 SGHNT, CDR2 YENEEA. The CDR3 bases are TGTGCCAGCAGCTCGGGACTAGGCACAGATACGCAGTATTTT. Protein: CASSSGLGTDTQYF.

This clone appeared a single time. J is TRBJ1-2 and V is TRBV5-1, with TRBD1 identical over 7 bases. The CDR3 runs 16 residues. The trim removed 0 bases at V and 3 bases at J, leaving 8 bases unmatched. The germline V gene encodes CDR1 SGHRS and CDR2 YFSETQ. CDR3 in DNA: TGCGCCAGCAGCTTGGCACCGGGACAGAACGACTATGGCTACACCTTC. This gives the protein CASSLAPGQNDYGYTF.

This chain joins TRBV4-3 and TRBJ2-1, with 10 positions matching TRBD2. V dropped 4 bases and J dropped 6; count of bases not matched to a gene: 9. There are 16 residues in the CDR3. Germline CDR1 LGHNA, CDR2 YSLEER. CDR3 residues: CASSPLGGTSVNEQFF. The CDR3 DNA reads TGCGCCAGCAGCCCCCTGGGGGGGACTAGCGTCAATGAGCAGTTCTTC.

The rearrangement uses TRBV5-6 and TRBJ2-5; 7 nucleotides agree with TRBD1. Germline V gene sequence: CDR1 SGHDT, CDR2 YYEEEE. The CDR3 sequence is 14 residues long. The V gene end was trimmed by 0 bases and the J gene end by 7 bases; junction bases not matched to a gene: 6. In DNA form, the CDR3 reads TGTGCCAGCAGCTTGGCCACAGGGGTGGGGACCCAGTACTTC. Its translation: CASSLATGVGTQYF.

This rearrangement joins TRBV13 to TRBJ2-7; D is perhaps TRBD2 (6 bases). The CDR3 runs to 14 residues. V was clipped by 6 bases and J by 8 bases, with 20 bases between them. The germline V gene encodes CDR1 PRHDT and CDR2 FYEKMQ (reference sequence). The CDR3: CASRNRGGKRQQYV. CDR3 DNA: TGTGCCAGCAGAAACCGTGGGGGGAAGCGTCAGCAGTACGTC.

The gene calls are TRBV7-2 and TRBJ2-7; possible D gene TRBD1, 5 bases. The CDR3 covers 16 residues. Germline V CDR1 and CDR2: SGHTA, FQGNSA. Deletions cut 0 bases from V and 5 bases from J, with 17 bases between. Here the CDR3 reads CASSLAGLARDNEQYF. The CDR3, as DNA: TGTGCCAGCAGCTTAGCGGGTTTGGCCAGGGATAACGAGCAGTACTTC.

The chain carries TRBV30 and TRBJ2-7; D gene unclear. Germline V gene lookup returns CDR1 GTSNPN and CDR2 SVGIG (reference sequence). The CDR3 consists of 13 residues. V was shortened by 0 bases and J by 5 bases, with 11 bases between the two germline ends. The CDR3 loop is CAWSVGFNHEQYV. CDR3 sequence (DNA): TGTGCCTGGAGTGTCGGGTTTAACCACGAGCAGTACGTC.

The V call is TRBV18, the J call TRBJ1-6; D remains unclear. Germline V gene data show CDR1 as KGHSH and CDR2 as LQKENI. CDR3 size: 15 residues. Trimming removed 3 bases from V and 8 bases from J, with 14 bases in between. As DNA, the CDR3 is TGTGCCAGCTCACCCTCCCTCACGGAGGATTCACCCCTCCACTTT. This sequence encodes CASSPSLTEDSPLHF.

This chain connects TRBV6-4 to TRBJ1-6, with 8 nucleotides matching TRBD1. Per the germline V gene, CDR1 is MRHNA and CDR2 is SNTAGT. This CDR3 has 14 residues. V was pared by 5 bases and J by 8 bases, with 5 bases of the junction left unmatched. CDR3 coding DNA: TGTGCCAGCAGTCTGACAGGGGATGATTCACCCCTCCACTTT. It specifies CASSLTGDDSPLHF.